This TCR beta chain comes out of a study of PD-L1 blockade in urothelial cancer. Clones were read by immunoSEQ multiplex PCR, and TCRdb kept only the in-frame ones, dropping some. The sample yields under 90,000 clones, 90% seen once. The sequencing used PBMCs, collected around atezolizumab (anti-PD-L1) treatment. This receptor was obtained from a man aged 55 to 70 with urothelial cancer.

CDR3 nucleotides: TGTGCCAGCAGTGATTGGCTAGCGGGGGGACAAGAGACCCAGTACTTC. Protein product: CASSDWLAGGQETQYF. The rearrangement joins TRBV25-1 to TRBJ2-5; 11 bases fit TRBD2. Germline loops: CDR1 MGHDK, CDR2 SYGVNS. Germline trimming cut 3 bases from V and 2 bases from J; bases unmatched to any gene: 5. There are 16 residues in the CDR3.